This TCR beta chain was captured in a study of shared clonotypes between healthy human individuals. Study at large: Three plates were used per donor for CD4 naive, three for CD4 memory, two for CD8 naive and one for CD8 memory.

For this clone: Its specificity is unknown.

Overall study findings and caveats: Only blood was sampled, and tissue TCR repertoires likely differ from blood ones.

The CDR3 is 14 amino acids. CDR1 is MDHEN, CDR2 SYDVKM, per germline. V gave up 5 bases and J gave up 4 bases, with 13 bases separating them. The assay was immunoSEQ multiplex PCR, and TCRdb's table has in-frame clones only and misses some. The table has roughly 1,000,000 clones, approximately 78% seen once. The rearrangement joins TRBV28 to TRBJ2-3; D perhaps matches TRBD2 (6 bases). The clonotype originates from a man between 18 and 29 years old in good health. Some clones in this sample may be carry-over from other donors' samples. The sequencing sample was made of memory CD4+ T cells from PBMCs. Specified subset: CD45RA-negative fraction. CDR3 sequence (DNA): TGTGCCAGCAGTCGGGGGAGGTCCGCAGATACGCAGTATTTT. It specifies CASSRGRSADTQYF. Full variable domain (remainder filled in from reference TRBV28 and TRBJ2-3): DVKVTQSSRYLVKRTGEKVFLECVQDMDHENMFWYRQDPGLGLRLIYFSYDVKMKEKGDIPEGYSVSREKKERFSLILESASTNQTSMYLCASSRGRSADTQYFGPGTRLTVL.